Here is one T cell receptor (beta chain) with its context. Its antigen is unknown. No much larger clone is present one base from it, and per-base qualities are unavailable. The data originate from a study of blood T cell repertoires in COVID-19 (dated by TCRdb to about 2020). Broadly, across the study: Samples from collaborators originated in the United States, Italy and Spain and spanned both the acute and convalescent phases of COVID-19. The material from the prospective study consisted of cDNA or gDNA derived from T cells, B-cell-depleted T cells, or PBMCs. Sample metadata almost always included a de-identified subject ID, COVID-19 status, age in years and sex. The dataset comprised deeply sampled blood TCRbeta repertoires from subjects exposed to, actively infected with, or recovered from COVID-19. Where available, HLA class I and class II types were taken from metadata supplied by the sample provider and were not determined by assay-based typing. A freely available public database, intended as a resource for researchers studying the immune response to SARS-CoV-2, is where the repertoires were released. Samples came from the ongoing ImmuneRACE study (first 160 participants) plus 1,254 subjects from 6 global collaborators. Study-wide conclusions, independent of this receptor: The quantity of clinical and demographic metadata differed by source and by participant and was supplied without curation.

The immunoSEQ Assay, a bias-controlled multiplex PCR, was used to amplify TCRbeta CDR3 regions from genomic DNA. The original pipeline was this. Within the assay, amplification of reference gene primers was used to estimate how many nucleated cells each sample contained. Sequence reads were collapsed and filtered to measure the absolute abundance of every unique TCRbeta CDR3 rearrangement. For each sample, productive Simpson clonality was calculated as the square root of Simpson's diversity index over productive rearrangements. The table was pulled from immuneACCESS by TCRdb, which kept in-frame rearrangements only. Such tables lose some clones; where checked, under half of the loss comes from unresolved V genes, and the rest has no known cause. D and trimming come from the DNA, and the V and J calls and clone size come from that table. The sample data list 190,000 or so clones, and around 83% of these were observed just once. Jointly, the top ten make up roughly 2.9% of the sample.

Trimming removed 1 base from V and 7 bases from J; the gene matches leave 14 bases unexplained. There are 19 amino acids in the CDR3, from cysteine to phenylalanine inclusive. CDR3 DNA only is kept here, 57 bases in frame from base 1. Per the germline V gene, SNHLY is the CDR1 and FYNNEI is the CDR2. Each collaborating institution followed its own protocols to collect whole blood in K2EDTA tubes. Collaborator samples were shipped for TCRbeta analysis as frozen whole blood, isolated PBMCs, or DNA extracted from either sample type. Sequencing used peripheral blood. The sequence was obtained from a woman aged 30 to 39 with active or convalescent COVID-19. The chain joins TRBV2 to TRBJ1-3; TRBD1 fits 12 bases in the junction. The nucleotide sequence is TGTGCCAGCAGTGAAGTAGGGGGACAGGGGGCTGGTTTCTGGAACACCATATATTTT. It translates to CASSEVGGQGAGFWNTIYF.